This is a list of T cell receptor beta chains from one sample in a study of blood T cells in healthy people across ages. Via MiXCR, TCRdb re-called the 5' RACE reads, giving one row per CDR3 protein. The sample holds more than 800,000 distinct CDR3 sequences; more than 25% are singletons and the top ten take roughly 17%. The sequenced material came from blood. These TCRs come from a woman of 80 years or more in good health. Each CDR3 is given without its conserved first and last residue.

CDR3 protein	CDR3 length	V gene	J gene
ASSYPTSGGALETQY	15	TRBV6-6	TRBJ2-5
ASSMSSTDTQY	11	TRBV19	TRBJ2-3
ASSHKPDSYYEQY	13	TRBV27	TRBJ2-7
ASSQDVGLAGVSYEQY	16	TRBV3-1	TRBJ2-7
ASSYEGSVAKNIQY	14	TRBV6-2/TRBV6-3	TRBJ2-4
ASSLGPGGGSSYNEQF	16	TRBV7-6	TRBJ2-1
ASSLGAGTGDYGYT	14	TRBV5-6	TRBJ1-2
ASSSKRGGRTDTQY	14	TRBV7-9	TRBJ2-3
ASSSMGTTDTQY	12	TRBV7-2	TRBJ2-3
ASSLGLARGGPYEQY	15	TRBV5-1	TRBJ2-7
ASTWDRGYSPLH	12	TRBV28	TRBJ1-6
AGKIPGQGSGNTIY	14	TRBV28	TRBJ1-3
ASSIAGRGSYNEQY	14	TRBV19	TRBJ2-5
SAKVGQGHQPQH	12	TRBV20-1	TRBJ1-5
ASSLVATSTGELF	13	TRBV5-1	TRBJ2-2
ASSRDPGGAKNIQY	14	TRBV5-1	TRBJ2-4
ASSRSGTAQNQPQH	14	TRBV6-9	TRBJ1-5
ASSHGTGSNQPQH	13	TRBV4-3	TRBJ1-5
ASSFRSGQSNEKLF	14	TRBV12-3/TRBV12-4	TRBJ1-4
AWSEQGGRETQY	12	TRBV30	TRBJ2-5
ASSRGTDPGELF	12	TRBV18	TRBJ2-2
ASNPQGAGANVLT	13	TRBV6-1	TRBJ2-6
ASRRLGTDASEQY	13	TRBV7-2	TRBJ2-7
ASSFRQAVGEKLF	13	TRBV11-2	TRBJ1-4
ASSTRTGRSNQPQH	14	TRBV7-2	TRBJ1-5
ASSYRTQTGVPDTQY	15	TRBV6-6	TRBJ2-3
ASSLGWGQPQH	11	TRBV7-2	TRBJ1-5
ASSPSEGSY	9	TRBV3-1	TRBJ2-7
ASSQGDRGTYEQY	13	TRBV7-9	TRBJ2-7
ASSLEVGPDTQY	12	TRBV7-9	TRBJ2-3
ASSPVRSLADTQY	13	TRBV7-2	TRBJ2-3
SARVSGGTYEQY	12	TRBV20-1	TRBJ2-7
AWNNQGSGEKLF	12	TRBV30	TRBJ1-4
SARAETGVGNQPQH	14	TRBV20-1	TRBJ1-5
ASSQGLAGEAGANVLT	16	TRBV14	TRBJ2-6
ASSQPPGVTQY	11	TRBV11-2	TRBJ2-3
ASSLTGGRSEKLF	13	TRBV7-9	TRBJ1-4
SARPTWTGANVLT	13	TRBV20-1	TRBJ2-6
ASSPPGFNGAEAF	13	TRBV12-3/TRBV12-4	TRBJ1-1
SAHERTPNTEAF	12	TRBV20-1	TRBJ1-1
ACSPTRSVQETQF	13	TRBV7-2	-
ASSLDRGGNQPQH	13	TRBV7-2	TRBJ1-5
ASSSQGAMNTEAF	13	TRBV7-2	TRBJ1-1
ASSYSNRVEETQY	13	TRBV6-2/TRBV6-3	-
SVATSGGAFEQF	12	TRBV29-1	TRBJ2-1
SVWDGSNQPQH	11	TRBV29-1	TRBJ1-5
ASSQGNTGRETQY	13	TRBV3-1	-
ASSKGGLKLSSDQPQH	16	TRBV6-1	TRBJ1-5
ASSLYLGYEYEQY	13	TRBV28	TRBJ2-7
ASSPRAPSQNYGYT	14	TRBV6-6	TRBJ1-2
SAPDRGTYEQY	11	TRBV20-1	TRBJ2-7
ASSYGAQANVLT	12	TRBV6-5	TRBJ2-6
ASSSTGLLYNEQF	13	TRBV7-2	TRBJ2-1
SVEGLYRENGYT	12	TRBV20-1	TRBJ1-2
ASSDRGGRTDTQY	13	TRBV10-1	TRBJ2-3
SVQGNGGPLWNEQF	14	TRBV20-1	TRBJ2-1
ASSASRDMKY	10	TRBV5-6	TRBJ2-5
ASRGGNGYT	9	TRBV6-6	TRBJ1-2
SARALQPTAPGEQY	14	TRBV20-1	TRBJ2-7